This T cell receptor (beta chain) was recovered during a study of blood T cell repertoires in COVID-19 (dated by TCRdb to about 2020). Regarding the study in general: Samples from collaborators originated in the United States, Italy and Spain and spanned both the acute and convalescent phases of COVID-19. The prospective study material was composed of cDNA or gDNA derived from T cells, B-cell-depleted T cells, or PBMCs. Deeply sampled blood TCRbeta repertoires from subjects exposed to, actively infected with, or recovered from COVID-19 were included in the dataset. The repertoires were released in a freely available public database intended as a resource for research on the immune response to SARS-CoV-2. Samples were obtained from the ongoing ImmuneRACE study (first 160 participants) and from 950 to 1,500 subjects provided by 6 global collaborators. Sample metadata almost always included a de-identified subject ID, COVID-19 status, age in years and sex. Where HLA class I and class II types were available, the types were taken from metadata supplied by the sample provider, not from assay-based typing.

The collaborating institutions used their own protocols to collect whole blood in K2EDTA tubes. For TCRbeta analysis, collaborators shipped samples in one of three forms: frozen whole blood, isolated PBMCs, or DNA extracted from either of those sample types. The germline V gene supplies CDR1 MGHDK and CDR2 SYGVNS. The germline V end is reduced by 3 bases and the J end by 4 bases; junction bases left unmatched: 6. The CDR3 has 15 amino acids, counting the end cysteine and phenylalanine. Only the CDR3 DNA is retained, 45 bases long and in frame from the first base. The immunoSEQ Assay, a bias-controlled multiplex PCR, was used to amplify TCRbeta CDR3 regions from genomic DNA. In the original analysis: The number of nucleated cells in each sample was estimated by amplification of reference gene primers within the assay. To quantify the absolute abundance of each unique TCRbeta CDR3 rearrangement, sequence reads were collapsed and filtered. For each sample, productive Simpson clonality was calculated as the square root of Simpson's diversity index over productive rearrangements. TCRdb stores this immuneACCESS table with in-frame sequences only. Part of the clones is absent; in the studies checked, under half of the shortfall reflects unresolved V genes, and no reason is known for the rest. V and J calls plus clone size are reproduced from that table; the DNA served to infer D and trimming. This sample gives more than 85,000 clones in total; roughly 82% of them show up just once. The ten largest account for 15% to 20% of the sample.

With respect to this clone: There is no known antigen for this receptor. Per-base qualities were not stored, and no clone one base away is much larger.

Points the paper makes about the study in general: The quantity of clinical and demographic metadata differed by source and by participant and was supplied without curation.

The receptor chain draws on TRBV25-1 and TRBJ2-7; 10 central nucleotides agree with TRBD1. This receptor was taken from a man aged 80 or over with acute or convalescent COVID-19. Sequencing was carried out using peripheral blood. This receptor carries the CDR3 CASSDAGTGAYEQYF. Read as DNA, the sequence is TGTGCCAGCAGTGACGCCGGGACAGGGGCATACGAGCAGTACTTC.